Reported below is one T cell receptor (beta chain). Its antigen is currently unknown. The table came from immunoSEQ multiplex PCR; TCRdb's copy has only in-frame clones and leaves some out. The data show approximately 130,000 clones, around nine tenths seen once. The germline V and J ends were trimmed by 0 bases and 5 bases, with 16 bases remaining between them. This CDR3 spans 16 amino acids. The V gene's germline CDR1 is LNHNV and CDR2 YYDKDF (reference sequence). The sample originates from a study of T cell responses to AZD1222 COVID-19 vaccine. Study-wide results and caveats: Among the donors, most were white British and more were female, and clonal diversity was possibly underestimated.

The specimen was peripheral blood, collected on day 0 of AZD1222 vaccination. The chain uses TRBV15 and TRBJ2-5; D unresolved. The TCR originated in an adult in good health. The CDR3 region is CATSRETGNGWETQYF. CDR3 in DNA: TGTGCCACCAGCAGAGAAACGGGTAACGGGTGGGAGACCCAGTACTTC.